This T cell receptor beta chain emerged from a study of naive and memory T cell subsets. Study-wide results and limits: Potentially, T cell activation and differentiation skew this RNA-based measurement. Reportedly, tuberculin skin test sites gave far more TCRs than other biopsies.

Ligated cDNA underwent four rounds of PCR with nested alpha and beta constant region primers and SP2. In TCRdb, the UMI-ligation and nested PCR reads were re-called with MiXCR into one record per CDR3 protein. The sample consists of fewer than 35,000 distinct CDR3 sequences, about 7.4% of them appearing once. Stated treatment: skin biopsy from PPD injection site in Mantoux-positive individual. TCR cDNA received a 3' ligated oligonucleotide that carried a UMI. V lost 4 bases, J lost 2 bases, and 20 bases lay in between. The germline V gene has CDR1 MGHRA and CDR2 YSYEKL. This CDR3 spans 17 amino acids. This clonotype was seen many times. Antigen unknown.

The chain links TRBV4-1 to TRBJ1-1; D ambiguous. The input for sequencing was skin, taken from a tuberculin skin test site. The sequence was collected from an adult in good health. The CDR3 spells CASSPIHIRAANTEAFF. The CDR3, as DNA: TGCGCCAGCAGCCCCATTCACATCCGGGCAGCTAACACTGAAGCTTTCTTT.